This T cell receptor beta chain was retrieved from a study of T cell repertoires in cytomegalovirus infection. In the study overall: It was the public TCR beta signatures that indicated both CMV infection and matching HLA type.

TCRdb reprocessed the reads via MiXCR and lists one record per CDR3 protein. The sample carries 200,000 to 250,000 distinct CDR3 sequences, approximately 22% recorded once. This clonotype has only a few counts. What it binds is unknown. The study, taken as a whole, reports: The cumulative frequency of public TCR beta families distinguished individuals who carried CMV together with the relevant HLA. Within the response measured ex vivo, HLA-C-restricted CMV-specific TCR beta clonotypes were dominant.

The specimen was CD8+ T cells from PBMCs. The receptor was derived from a human donor in good health (CMV status not recorded). Some clones in this sample may be carry-over from other donors' samples.

DNA of the CDR3: TGTGCCAGCAGCTTAGTGGACAGCTCTGGGGCCAACGTCCTGACTTTC. Translating it yields CASSLVDSSGANVLTF. V usage is TRBV11-2 and J usage is TRBJ2-6, with a tentative D call TRBD1 (6 bases). The germline V gene has CDR1 SGHAT and CDR2 FQNNGV. The V gene lost 1 base and the J gene lost 0 bases, with 7 bases spanning the gap. The CDR3 sequence is 16 residues long.